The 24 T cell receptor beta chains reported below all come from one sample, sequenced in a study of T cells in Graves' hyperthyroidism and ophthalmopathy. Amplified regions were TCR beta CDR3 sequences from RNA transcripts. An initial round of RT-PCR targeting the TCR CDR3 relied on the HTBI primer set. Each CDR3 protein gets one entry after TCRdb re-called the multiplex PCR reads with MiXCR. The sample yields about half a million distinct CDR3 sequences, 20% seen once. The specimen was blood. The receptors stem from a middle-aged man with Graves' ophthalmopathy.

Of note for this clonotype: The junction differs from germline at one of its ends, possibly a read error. The CDR3 protein is CASSLNPGQETQCF. Written as DNA, the CDR3 is TGTGCCAGCAGCTTAAATCCGGGTCAAGAGACCCAGTGCTTC. The chain employs TRBV7-2 and TRBJ2-5; D not certain. From germline, CDR1 is SGHTA and CDR2 FQGNSA. This CDR3 contains 14 residues.

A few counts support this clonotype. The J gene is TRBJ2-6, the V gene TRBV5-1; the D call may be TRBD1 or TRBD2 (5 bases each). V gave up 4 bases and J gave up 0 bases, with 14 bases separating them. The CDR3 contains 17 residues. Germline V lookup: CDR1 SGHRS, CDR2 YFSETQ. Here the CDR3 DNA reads TGCGCCAGCAGCACAGGACTGAGAAGCTCTGGGGCCAACGTCCTGACTTTC. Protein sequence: CASSTGLRSSGANVLTF.

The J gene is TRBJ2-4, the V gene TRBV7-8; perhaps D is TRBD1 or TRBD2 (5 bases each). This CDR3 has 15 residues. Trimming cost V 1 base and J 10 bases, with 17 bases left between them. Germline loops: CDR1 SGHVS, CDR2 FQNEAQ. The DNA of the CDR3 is TGTGCCAGCAGCTTAGGCGGGCAGGGCGGGCGGATTCAGTACTTC. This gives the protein CASSLGGQGGRIQYF.

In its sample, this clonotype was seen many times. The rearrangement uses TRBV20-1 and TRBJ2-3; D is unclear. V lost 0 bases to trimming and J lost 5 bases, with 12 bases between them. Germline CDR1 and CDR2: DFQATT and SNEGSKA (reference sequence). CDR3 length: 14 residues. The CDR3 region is CSARELPAVDTQYF. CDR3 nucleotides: TGCAGTGCTAGAGAACTCCCTGCGGTAGATACGCAGTATTTT.

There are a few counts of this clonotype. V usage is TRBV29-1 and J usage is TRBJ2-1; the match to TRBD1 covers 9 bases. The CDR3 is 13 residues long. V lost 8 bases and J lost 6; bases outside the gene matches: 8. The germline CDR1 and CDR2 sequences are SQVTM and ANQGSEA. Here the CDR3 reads CSTSGTGFNEQFF. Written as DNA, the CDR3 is TGCAGCACCTCCGGGACAGGGTTCAATGAGCAGTTCTTC.

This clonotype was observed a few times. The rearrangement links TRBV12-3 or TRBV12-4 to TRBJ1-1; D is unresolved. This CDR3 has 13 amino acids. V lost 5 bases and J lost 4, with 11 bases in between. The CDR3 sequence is CASSPRILTEAFF. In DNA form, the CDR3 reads TGTGCCAGCAGTCCCCGAATTCTCACTGAAGCTTTCTTT.

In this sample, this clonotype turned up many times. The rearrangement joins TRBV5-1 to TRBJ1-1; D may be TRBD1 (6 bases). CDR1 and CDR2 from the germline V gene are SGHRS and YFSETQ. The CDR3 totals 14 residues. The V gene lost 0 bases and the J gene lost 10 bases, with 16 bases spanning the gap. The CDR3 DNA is TGCGCCAGCAGCTTGGGTCTCGGGACATCCGCAGCTTTCTTT. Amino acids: CASSLGLGTSAAFF. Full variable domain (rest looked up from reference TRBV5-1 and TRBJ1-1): KAGVTQTPRYLIKTRGQQVTLSCSPISGHRSVSWYQQTPGQGLQFLFEYFSETQRNKGNFPGRFSGRQFSNSRSEMNVSTLELGDSALYLCASSLGLGTSAAFFGQGTRLTVV.

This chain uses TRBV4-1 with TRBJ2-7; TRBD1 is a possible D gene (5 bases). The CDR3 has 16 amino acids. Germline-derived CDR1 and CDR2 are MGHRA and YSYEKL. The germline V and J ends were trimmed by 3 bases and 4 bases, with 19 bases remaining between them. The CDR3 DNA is TGCGCCAGCAGCCACCCCTCGGACAAGTTTAATTACGAGCAGTACTTC. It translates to CASSHPSDKFNYEQYF.

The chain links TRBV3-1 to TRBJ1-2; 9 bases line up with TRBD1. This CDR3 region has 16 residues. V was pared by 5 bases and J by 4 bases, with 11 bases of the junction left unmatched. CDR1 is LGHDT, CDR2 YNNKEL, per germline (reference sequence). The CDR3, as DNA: TGTGCCAGCAGCTCAAAGGGGGGACAGGGCGTCTATGGCTACACCTTC. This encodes CASSSKGGQGVYGYTF.

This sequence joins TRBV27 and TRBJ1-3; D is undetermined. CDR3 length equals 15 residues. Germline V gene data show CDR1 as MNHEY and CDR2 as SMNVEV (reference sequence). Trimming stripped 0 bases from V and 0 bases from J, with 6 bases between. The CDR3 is CASSLSAYSGNTIYF. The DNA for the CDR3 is TGTGCCAGCAGTTTATCGGCTTACTCTGGAAACACCATATATTTT.

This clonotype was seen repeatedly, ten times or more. The CDR3 region has the DNA TGTGCCAGCAGTGAAGGGCAGGGTGGCACCAACGAGCAGTACTTC. It specifies CASSEGQGGTNEQYF. V and J are TRBV2 and TRBJ2-7; D is possibly TRBD1 (5 bases). CDR3 length: 15 residues. Germline lookup yields CDR1 SNHLY and CDR2 FYNNEI. Trimming shortened V by 1 base and J by 5 bases, and 15 bases separated the two germline ends.

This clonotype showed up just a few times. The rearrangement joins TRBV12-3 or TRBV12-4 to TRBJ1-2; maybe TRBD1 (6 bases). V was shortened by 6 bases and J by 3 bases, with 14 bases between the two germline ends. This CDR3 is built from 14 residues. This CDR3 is CASSPTGNHYGYTF. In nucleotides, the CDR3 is TGTGCCAGCAGCCCCACAGGGAATCACTATGGCTACACCTTC.

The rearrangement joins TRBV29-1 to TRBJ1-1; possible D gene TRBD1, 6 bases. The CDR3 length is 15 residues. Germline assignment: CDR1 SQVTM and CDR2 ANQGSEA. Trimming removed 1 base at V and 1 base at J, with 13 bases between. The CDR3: CSVEGDRRGNTEAFF. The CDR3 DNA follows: TGCAGCGTTGAAGGTGACAGGAGGGGGAACACTGAAGCTTTCTTT.

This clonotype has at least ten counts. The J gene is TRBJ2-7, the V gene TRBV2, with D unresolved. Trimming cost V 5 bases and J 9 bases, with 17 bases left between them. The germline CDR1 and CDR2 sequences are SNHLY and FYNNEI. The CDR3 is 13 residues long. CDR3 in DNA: TGTGCCAGCAGTAAAGACCCCCAGGCGAGGCAGTACTTC. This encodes CASSKDPQARQYF.

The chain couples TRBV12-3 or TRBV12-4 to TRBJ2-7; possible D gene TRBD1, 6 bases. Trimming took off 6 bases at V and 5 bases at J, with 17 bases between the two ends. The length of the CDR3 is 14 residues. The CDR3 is CASRSNRDSHEQYF. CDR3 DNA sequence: TGTGCCAGCAGATCCAACAGGGATAGCCACGAGCAGTACTTC.

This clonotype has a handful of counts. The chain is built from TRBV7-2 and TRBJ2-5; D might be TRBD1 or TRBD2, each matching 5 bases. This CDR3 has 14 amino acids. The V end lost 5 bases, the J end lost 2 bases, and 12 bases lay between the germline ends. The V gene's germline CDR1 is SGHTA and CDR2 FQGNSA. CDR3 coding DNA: TGTGCCAGCAGCCTAGAGGGGCATCAAGAGACCCAGTACTTC. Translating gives CASSLEGHQETQYF.

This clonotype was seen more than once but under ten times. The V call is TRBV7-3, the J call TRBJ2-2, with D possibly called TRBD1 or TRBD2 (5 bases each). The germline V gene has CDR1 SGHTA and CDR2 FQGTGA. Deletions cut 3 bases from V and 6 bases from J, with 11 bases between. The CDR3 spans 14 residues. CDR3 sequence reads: CASSLSQGPGELFF. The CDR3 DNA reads TGTGCCAGCAGCTTGTCCCAGGGACCCGGGGAGCTGTTTTTT.

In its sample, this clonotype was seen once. The CDR3 DNA reads as TGCAGTTTCTACTCAGGACTAGCGCTCTCCTACGAGCAGTACTTC. It codes for CSFYSGLALSYEQYF. The chain joins TRBV20-1 to TRBJ2-7; 9 bases line up with TRBD2. Germline CDR1 is DFQATT and CDR2 is SNEGSKA (reference sequence). V was clipped by 8 bases and J by 0 bases; unmatched bases: 11. There are 15 residues in the CDR3.

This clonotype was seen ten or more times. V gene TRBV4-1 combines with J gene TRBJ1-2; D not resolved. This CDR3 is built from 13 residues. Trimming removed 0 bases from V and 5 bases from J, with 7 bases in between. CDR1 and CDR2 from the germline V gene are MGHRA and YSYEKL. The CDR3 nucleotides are TGCGCCAGCAGCCAAGATGGGAGATATGGCTACACCTTC. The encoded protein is CASSQDGRYGYTF.

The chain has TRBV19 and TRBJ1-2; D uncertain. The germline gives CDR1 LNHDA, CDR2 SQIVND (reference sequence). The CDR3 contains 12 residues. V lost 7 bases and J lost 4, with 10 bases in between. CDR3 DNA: TGTGCCAGTAAGGGCGCGGGCTATGGCTACACCTTC. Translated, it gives CASKGAGYGYTF.

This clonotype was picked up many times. CDR3 nucleotides: TGTGCCAGCACGCCGGGACAGGGAGGAGGCAATCAGCCCCAGCATTTT. Translating it yields CASTPGQGGGNQPQHF. The gene calls are TRBV18 and TRBJ1-5, with 9 bases that match TRBD1. CDR3 length: 16 amino acids. V dropped 8 bases and J dropped 2; count of bases not matched to a gene: 10. CDR1 and CDR2 from the germline V gene are KGHSH and LQKENI.

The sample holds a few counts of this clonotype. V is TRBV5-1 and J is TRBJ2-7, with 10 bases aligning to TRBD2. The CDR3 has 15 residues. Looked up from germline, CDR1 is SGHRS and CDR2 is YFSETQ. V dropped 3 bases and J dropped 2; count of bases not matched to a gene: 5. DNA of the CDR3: TGCGCCAGCAGCTGGGGGACTAGCGAGGCCTACGAGCAGTACTTC. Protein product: CASSWGTSEAYEQYF.

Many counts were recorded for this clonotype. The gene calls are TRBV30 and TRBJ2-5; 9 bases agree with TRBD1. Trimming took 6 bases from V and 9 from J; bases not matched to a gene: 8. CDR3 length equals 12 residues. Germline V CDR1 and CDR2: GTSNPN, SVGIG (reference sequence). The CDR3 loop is CACAGQGIAQYF. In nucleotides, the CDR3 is TGTGCCTGCGCGGGACAGGGAATCGCCCAGTACTTC.

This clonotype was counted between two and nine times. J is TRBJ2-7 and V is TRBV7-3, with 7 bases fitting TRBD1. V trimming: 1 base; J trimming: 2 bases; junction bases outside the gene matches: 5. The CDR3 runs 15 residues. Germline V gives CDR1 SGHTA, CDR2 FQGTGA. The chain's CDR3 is CASSLRQGGTYEQYF. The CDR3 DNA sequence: TGTGCCAGCAGCTTAAGACAGGGTGGGACCTACGAGCAGTACTTC.